This T cell receptor beta chain is from a study of beta chain features in type 1 diabetes. Germline CDR1 and CDR2: LNHDA and SQIVND (reference sequence). The CDR3 is 15 amino acids. The germline V and J ends were trimmed by 3 bases and 4 bases, with 15 bases remaining between them. The investigators reverse transcribed all of the isolated RNA, so they sequenced expressed TCRB transcripts. Profiled with immunoSEQ multiplex PCR; TCRdb holds only in-frame clones, not every one. The sample lists fewer than 250,000 clones; 13% to 15% were seen once. The sample was naive CD4+ T cells from blood. The chain is built from TRBV19 and TRBJ1-2, with D tentatively TRBD1 (6 bases). This receptor was identified in a woman in her forties in good health. CDR3 in amino acids: CASSIADRPIYGYTF. The CDR3 DNA reads TGTGCCAGTAGTATTGCTGACAGGCCGATCTATGGCTACACCTTC.